One and the same sample provided the 24 T cell receptor beta chains below, sequenced in a study of blood T cell repertoires in COVID-19 (TCRdb year 2020). Libraries were prepared through the immunoSEQ multiplex PCR assay. TCRdb limited this immuneACCESS table to in-frame rearrangements with V and J called. A share of clones is missing; checked studies link under half to unresolved V genes, and the rest is unexplained. The sample data list just under 60,000 clones, and about four fifths of these were observed just once. About a tenth of the sample belongs to the ten largest clones. Input material: peripheral blood. Every receptor here comes from a man older than 75 with COVID-19, enrolled during active disease.

The chain carries TRBV29-1 and TRBJ2-6; D remains unclear. The CDR3 length is 13 residues. Germline loops: CDR1 SQVTM, CDR2 ANQGSEA. Trimming removed 7 bases from V and 1 base from J, with 8 bases in between. CDR3 bases: TGCAGCGCAAGCACTTCTGGGGCCAACGTCCTGACTTTC. Its translation: CSASTSGANVLTF.

The J gene is TRBJ1-1, the V gene TRBV19; D is ambiguous. V shed 4 bases and J shed 6 bases, with 18 bases lying between them. CDR3 length equals 15 residues. The V gene's germline CDR1 is LNHDA and CDR2 SQIVND (reference sequence). The CDR3 is CASSTPGGRAPEAFF. As DNA, the CDR3 is TGTGCCAGTAGTACCCCGGGCGGGCGAGCCCCTGAAGCTTTCTTT.

The rearrangement links TRBV5-4 to TRBJ1-1; D gene uncertain. The length of the CDR3 is 14 residues. The germline gives CDR1 SGHNT, CDR2 YYREEE (reference sequence). Trimming stripped 0 bases from V and 1 base from J, with 7 bases between. Here the CDR3 reads CASSLGGGNTEAFF. The DNA of the CDR3 is TGTGCCAGCAGCTTGGGGGGAGGGAACACTGAAGCTTTCTTT.

The V and J genes are TRBV3-1 (or the pseudogene TRBV3-2) and TRBJ2-1; D gene ambiguous. V lost 5 bases to trimming and J lost 7 bases, with 12 bases between them. This CDR3 has 13 amino acids. Germline-derived CDR1 and CDR2 are LGHDT and YNNKEL (reference sequence). DNA of the CDR3: TGTGCCAGCAGCGTCTACCCCGGGAATGAGCAGTTCTTC. Translating gives CASSVYPGNEQFF.

A single count supports this clone. The rearrangement uses TRBV29-1 and TRBJ1-1; D call uncertain. The CDR3 totals 13 residues. Germline V gene lookup returns CDR1 SQVTM and CDR2 ANQGSEA. The V and J ends lost 0 bases and 1 base respectively, with 6 bases between them. The DNA of the CDR3 is TGCAGCGTTGAAGATCCCCGGAACACTGAAGCTTTCTTT. Its translation is CSVEDPRNTEAFF.

J is TRBJ2-1 and V is TRBV6-2 or TRBV6-3, with a tentative D call TRBD2 (5 bases). CDR1 is MNHEY, CDR2 SVGEGT, per germline. V gave up 6 bases and J gave up 2 bases, with 14 bases separating them. The CDR3 consists of 15 residues. The CDR3 sequence: CASSPDQEAYNEQFF. In DNA form, the CDR3 reads TGTGCCAGCAGCCCCGACCAGGAGGCCTACAATGAGCAGTTCTTC.

The rearrangement links TRBV4-2 to TRBJ2-5; 10 bases fit TRBD2. The CDR3 is 17 residues long. V lost 0 bases and J lost 1; bases outside the gene matches: 5. Germline V lookup: CDR1 LGHNA, CDR2 YNFKEQ. The chain's CDR3 is CASSQEVAGGFQETQYF. CDR3 DNA sequence: TGTGCCAGCAGCCAAGAAGTAGCGGGGGGCTTCCAAGAGACCCAGTACTTC.

The DNA for the CDR3 is TGTGCCGGCGCCGATGGGGCGTATACTGAAGCTTTCTTT. This sequence encodes CAGADGAYTEAFF. The chain has TRBV10-3 and TRBJ1-1, with a possible D match to TRBD1 (5 bases). The CDR3 is 13 residues long. Germline CDR1 ENHRY, CDR2 SYGVKD. Trimming cost V 11 bases and J 5 bases, with 18 bases left between them.

J is TRBJ2-3 and V is TRBV2; 10 nucleotides align to TRBD2. With 2 bases clipped from V and 5 bases from J, the junction kept 4 bases outside the gene matches. This CDR3 comprises 15 residues. Germline CDR1 SNHLY, CDR2 FYNNEI. The CDR3 DNA reads as TGTGCCAGCAGTGAACTAGCGGGAGCAGGAGATACGCAGTATTTT. Translated: CASSELAGAGDTQYF.

The gene calls are TRBV6-2 or TRBV6-3 and TRBJ2-1; 7 nucleotides line up with TRBD1. Unmatched junction bases numbered 5, after V lost 6 bases and J lost 0 bases. Germline CDR1 and CDR2: MNHEY and SVGEGT. The CDR3 is 15 residues long. The CDR3 DNA reads TGTGCCAGCAGCCTGACAGGGAGCTCCTACAATGAGCAGTTCTTC. Its translation: CASSLTGSSYNEQFF.

The rearrangement joins TRBV19 to TRBJ1-5; TRBD1 might be the D (5 bases). V dropped 7 bases and J dropped 5 bases, with 15 bases sitting between them. Germline CDR1 LNHDA, CDR2 SQIVND (reference sequence). The CDR3 is 14 amino acids. CDR3 DNA: TGTGCCAGTACCCTGGGGGGAGGCCATCAGCCCCAGCATTTT. Its translation is CASTLGGGHQPQHF.

J is TRBJ1-1 and V is TRBV11-2, with 7 bases matching TRBD1. CDR3 size: 14 residues. J was trimmed by 1 base and V by 3 bases; bases with no gene match: 2. Germline CDR1 is SGHAT and CDR2 is FQNNGV. The CDR3 nucleotides are TGTGCCAGCAGCTTGGGACAGTCGAACACTGAAGCTTTCTTT. It codes for CASSLGQSNTEAFF.

The table lists this clone with a count of one. The chain joins TRBV2 to TRBJ1-5, with unresolved D. Looked up from germline, CDR1 is SNHLY and CDR2 is FYNNEI. There are 17 residues in the CDR3. V was cut by 6 bases and J by 6 bases, with 24 bases left in between. CDR3 region: CASSPPGGYSSGQPQHF. The CDR3 nucleotides read TGTGCCAGCAGCCCTCCCGGAGGGTACTCCTCGGGTCAGCCCCAGCATTTT. Based on the CDR3 plus reference TRBV2 and TRBJ1-5, the full variable domain is EPEVTQTPSHQVTQMGQEVILRCVPISNHLYFYWYRQILGQKVEFLVSFYNNEISEKSEIFDDQFSVERPDGSNFTLKIRSTKLEDSAMYFCASSPPGGYSSGQPQHFGDGTRLSIL.

This clone was seen a few times. J is TRBJ2-1 and V is TRBV29-1, with D perhaps TRBD1 (6 bases). From germline, CDR1 is SQVTM and CDR2 ANQGSEA. The CDR3 has 13 residues. The germline V and J ends were trimmed by 4 bases and 9 bases, with 16 bases remaining between them. Written as DNA, the CDR3 is TGCAGCGTTGGATCCGGGGAAGGGGGTGAGCAGTTCTTC. Protein sequence: CSVGSGEGGEQFF.

The J gene is TRBJ2-5, the V gene TRBV11-3, with 10 bases lining up with TRBD1. Germline V gene lookup returns CDR1 SGHNT and CDR2 YENEEA. V shed 4 bases and J 5 bases; nucleotides not matched to a gene: 1. The CDR3 consists of 13 residues. In DNA, the CDR3 is TGTGCCAGCAGCTCGGGACAGGGGGAGACCCAGTACTTC. Protein: CASSSGQGETQYF.

The chain combines TRBV7-3 with TRBJ1-1; 7 bases line up with TRBD1. CDR3 size: 14 residues. The trim removed 0 bases at V and 7 bases at J, leaving 5 bases unmatched. Germline CDR1 and CDR2: SGHTA and FQGTGA. Written as DNA, the CDR3 is TGTGCCAGCAGCTTAACCAGGGGGAGTAATGAAGCTTTCTTT. This sequence encodes CASSLTRGSNEAFF.

The V call is TRBV11-2, the J call TRBJ2-5, with TRBD2 matching 8 bases. There are 17 residues in the CDR3. The ends lost 4 bases at V and 5 bases at J; junction bases unmatched: 15. The germline V gene has CDR1 SGHAT and CDR2 FQNNGV. The CDR3: CASSSGSQRGRRETQYF. The DNA for the CDR3 is TGTGCCAGCAGCTCAGGTTCCCAGCGGGGGAGAAGGGAGACCCAGTACTTC. Together with reference TRBV11-2 and TRBJ2-5, the CDR3 gives the full variable domain: EAGVAQSPRYKIIEKRQSVAFWCNPISGHATLYWYQQILGQGPKLLIQFQNNGVVDDSQLPKDRFSAERLKGVDSTLKIQPAKLEDSAVYLCASSSGSQRGRRETQYFGPGTRLLVL.

The rearrangement links TRBV5-8 to TRBJ1-1; D gene unclear. The CDR3 sequence is 16 residues long. The germline CDR1 and CDR2 sequences are SGHTS and YDEGEE. V was cut by 0 bases and J by 4 bases, with 16 bases left in between. CDR3 bases: TGTGCCAGCAGCTTGGCTGCAGGTTCTTATACCACTGAAGCTTTCTTT. It is translated as CASSLAAGSYTTEAFF.

The rearrangement joins TRBV29-1 to TRBJ2-7, with 7 bases lining up with TRBD2. This CDR3 contains 14 residues. Trimming took 1 base from V and 1 from J; bases not matched to a gene: 4. Per the germline V gene, CDR1 is SQVTM and CDR2 is ANQGSEA. Here the CDR3 DNA reads TGCAGCGTTGAAGCCGGGGGGAAGTCCTACGAGCAGTACTTC. This codes for CSVEAGGKSYEQYF.

J is TRBJ2-3 and V is TRBV7-2; 10 bases fit TRBD2. Losses at the gene ends were 5 bases for V and 4 bases for J; bases not matched to a gene: 9. Germline V gives CDR1 SGHTA, CDR2 FQGNSA. CDR3 length equals 16 residues. CDR3 sequence reads: CASSAWGSGGADTQYF. Written as DNA, the CDR3 is TGTGCCAGCAGCGCCTGGGGGAGCGGGGGGGCAGATACGCAGTATTTT.

The DNA of the CDR3 is TGTGCCAGCAGCTTAGGGGAATACGAGCAGTACTTC. It encodes CASSLGEYEQYF. V usage is TRBV5-6 and J usage is TRBJ2-7; possible D gene TRBD1, 5 bases. V was cut by 2 bases and J by 4 bases, with 7 bases left in between. The CDR3 is 12 amino acids. CDR1 SGHDT and CDR2 YYEEEE come from the germline V gene.

This sequence joins TRBV5-4 and TRBJ1-1; maybe TRBD1 (5 bases). The V and J ends lost 6 bases and 1 base respectively, with 16 bases between them. Germline V lookup: CDR1 SGHNT, CDR2 YYREEE (reference sequence). The CDR3 runs to 15 residues. The chain's CDR3 is CASNRRDSQNTEAFF. The CDR3 DNA reads as TGTGCCAGCAACCGCCGGGACTCCCAGAACACTGAAGCTTTCTTT.

J is TRBJ2-6 and V is TRBV19, with TRBD1 identical over 8 bases. Per the germline V gene, CDR1 is LNHDA and CDR2 is SQIVND (reference sequence). V lost 5 bases and J lost 0; bases outside the gene matches: 27. This CDR3 spans 24 amino acids. The CDR3 is CASSAVGFGGGSDRESSGANVLTF. The CDR3, as DNA: TGTGCCAGTAGTGCGGTGGGGTTCGGAGGGGGCTCGGACAGGGAAAGCTCTGGGGCCAACGTCCTGACTTTC.

The chain is built from TRBV6-6 and TRBJ1-4; D is undetermined. Germline V lookup: CDR1 MNHNY, CDR2 SVGAGI (reference sequence). The CDR3 sequence is 16 residues long. V lost 2 bases and J lost 3, with 13 bases in between. The CDR3 protein is CASSYGPGVANEKLFF. CDR3 DNA: TGTGCCAGCAGTTACGGCCCCGGAGTGGCTAATGAAAAACTGTTTTTT.